The 4 T cell receptor beta chains presented below share a single source sample, sequenced in a study of T cells in Graves' hyperthyroidism and ophthalmopathy. Template material for amplifying TCR beta CDR3 regions consisted of RNA transcripts. In the first-round RT-PCR of the TCR CDR3, the HTBI primer set was used. Via MiXCR, TCRdb re-called the multiplex PCR reads, giving one row per CDR3 protein. The data hold hundreds of thousands of distinct CDR3 sequences, with about half observed a single time. Source material: peripheral blood or thyroid tissue (not recorded which). These receptors were taken from a woman younger than 30 with Graves' hyperthyroidism.

This clonotype was detected a few times. This chain uses TRBV7-9 with TRBJ2-7; D is unresolved. The germline CDR1 and CDR2 sequences are SEHNR and FQNEAQ (reference sequence). The CDR3 has 15 residues. V was cut by 2 bases and J by 2 bases, with 13 bases left in between. The CDR3 DNA reads as TGTGCCAGCAGCTTAATGGCAGAGCCTCCCTACGAGCAGTACTTC. Encoded protein: CASSLMAEPPYEQYF.

This clonotype has a handful of counts. V is TRBV19 and J is TRBJ2-5; the D gene is possibly TRBD2 (6 bases). This CDR3 spans 15 amino acids. V lost 4 bases and J lost 3, with 15 bases in between. Germline V gene lookup returns CDR1 LNHDA and CDR2 SQIVND (reference sequence). The CDR3 bases are TGTGCCAGTAGTACCTTTGGACTACCGAAAGAGACCCAGTACTTC. Protein product: CASSTFGLPKETQYF.

Worth noting for this clonotype: A much larger clonotype is one base distant, so this may be a read error. The conserved phenylalanine or tryptophan is not found at the CDR3 terminus, so this likely reflects a read error. The J gene is TRBJ2-7, the V gene TRBV6-6, with D maybe TRBD1 (5 bases). The CDR3 contains 12 residues. Germline V gene sequence: CDR1 MNHNY, CDR2 SVGAGI (reference sequence). The V end lost 2 bases, the J end lost 6 bases, and 8 bases lay between the germline ends. This CDR3 reads CASSYLDSEQYL. The CDR3 DNA follows: TGTGCCAGCAGTTACCTAGACAGCGAGCAGTACCTC.

This clonotype was counted a few times. The genes are TRBV2 and TRBJ1-6; D might be TRBD1 (6 bases). This CDR3 spans 15 amino acids. CDR1 and CDR2 (germline): SNHLY, FYNNEI. V was pared by 6 bases and J by 10 bases, with 19 bases between. CDR3 bases: TGTGCCAGCAGCAACACCCAGGGGTTTCAGTCACCCCTCCACTTT. Protein: CASSNTQGFQSPLHF.